The entry below describes one T cell receptor beta chain. Its antigen is currently unknown. The sample comes from a study of PD-1 blockade in classical Hodgkin lymphoma. Study results and limitations: Why the repertoires differ is still unclear, perhaps disease activity or prior therapy. Relapsed/refractory patients reportedly had the lowest baseline TCR diversity, below newly diagnosed patients, who were below healthy donors.

Time point here: newly diagnosed, previously untreated cHL patient sample. Peripheral samples used as comparators were newly diagnosed, untreated classical Hodgkin lymphoma PBMCs. Sequencing used immunoSEQ multiplex PCR; TCRdb keeps in-frame clones, though not all of them. The table includes about 47,000 clones, about nine tenths detected once. CDR1 is MNHEY and CDR2 is SMNVEV in the germline V gene (reference sequence). The V end lost 6 bases, the J end lost 1 base, and 15 bases lay between the germline ends. This CDR3 region has 15 residues. Sequencing was performed on peripheral blood mononuclear cells (PBMCs). The rearrangement links TRBV27 to TRBJ2-5; the D gene could be TRBD1 or TRBD2 (5 bases each). The sequence came from a human donor with classical Hodgkin lymphoma. This chain's CDR3 is CASRPGLLVQETQYF. The DNA of the CDR3 is TGTGCCAGCAGACCGGGGCTTTTGGTCCAAGAGACCCAGTACTTC.